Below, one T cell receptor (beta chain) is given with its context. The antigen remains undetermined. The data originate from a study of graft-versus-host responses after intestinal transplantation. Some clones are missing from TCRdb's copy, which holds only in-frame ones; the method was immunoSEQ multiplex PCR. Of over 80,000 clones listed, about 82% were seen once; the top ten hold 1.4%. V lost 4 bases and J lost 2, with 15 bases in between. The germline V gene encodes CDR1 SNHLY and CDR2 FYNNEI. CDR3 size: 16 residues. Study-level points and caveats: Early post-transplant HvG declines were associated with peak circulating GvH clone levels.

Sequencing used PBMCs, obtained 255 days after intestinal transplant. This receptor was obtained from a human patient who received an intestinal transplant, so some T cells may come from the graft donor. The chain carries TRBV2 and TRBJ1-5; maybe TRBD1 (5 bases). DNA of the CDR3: TGTGCCAGCAGTGGCGAAATTGTGGGGCGCAATCAGCCCCAGCATTTT. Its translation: CASSGEIVGRNQPQHF.